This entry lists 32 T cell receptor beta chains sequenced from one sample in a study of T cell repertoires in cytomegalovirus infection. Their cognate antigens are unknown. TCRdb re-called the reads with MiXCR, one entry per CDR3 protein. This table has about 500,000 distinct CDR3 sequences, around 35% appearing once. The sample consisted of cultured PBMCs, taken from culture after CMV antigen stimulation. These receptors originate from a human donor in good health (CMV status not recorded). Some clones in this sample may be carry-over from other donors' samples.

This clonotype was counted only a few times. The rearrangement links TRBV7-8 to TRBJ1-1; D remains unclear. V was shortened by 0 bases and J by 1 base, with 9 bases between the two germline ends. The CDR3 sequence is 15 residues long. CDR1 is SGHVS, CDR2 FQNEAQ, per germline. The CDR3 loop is CASSLALGRNTEAFF. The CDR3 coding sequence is TGTGCCAGCAGCTTAGCGCTTGGTAGGAACACTGAAGCTTTCTTT.

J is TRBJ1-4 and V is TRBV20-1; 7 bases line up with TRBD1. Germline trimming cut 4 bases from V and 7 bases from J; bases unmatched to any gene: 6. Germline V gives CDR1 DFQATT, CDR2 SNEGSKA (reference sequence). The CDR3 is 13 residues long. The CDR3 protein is CSATTGRGEKLFF. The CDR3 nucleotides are TGCAGTGCTACGACAGGGCGCGGTGAAAAACTGTTTTTT.

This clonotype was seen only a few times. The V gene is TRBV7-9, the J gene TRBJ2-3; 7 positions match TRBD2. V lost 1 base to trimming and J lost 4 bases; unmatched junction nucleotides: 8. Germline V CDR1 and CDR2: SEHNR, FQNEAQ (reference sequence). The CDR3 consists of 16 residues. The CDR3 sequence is CASSLGLAPPPDTQYF. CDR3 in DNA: TGTGCCAGCAGCTTAGGACTAGCTCCTCCTCCAGATACGCAGTATTTT. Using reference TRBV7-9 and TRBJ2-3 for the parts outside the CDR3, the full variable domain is DTGVSQNPRHKITKRGQNVTFRCDPISEHNRLYWYRQTLGQGPEFLTYFQNEAQLEKSRLLSDRFSAERPKGSFSTLEIQRTEQGDSAMYLCASSLGLAPPPDTQYFGPGTRLTVL.

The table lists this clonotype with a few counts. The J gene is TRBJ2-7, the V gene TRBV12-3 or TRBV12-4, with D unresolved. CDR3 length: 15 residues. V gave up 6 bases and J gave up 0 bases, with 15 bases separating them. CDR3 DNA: TGTGCCAGCAGACCCTCCGGTTGGGGCTCCTACGAGCAGTACTTC. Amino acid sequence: CASRPSGWGSYEQYF.

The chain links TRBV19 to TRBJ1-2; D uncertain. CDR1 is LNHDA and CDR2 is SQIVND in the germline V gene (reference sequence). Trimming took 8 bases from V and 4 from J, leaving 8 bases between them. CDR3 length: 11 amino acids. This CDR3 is CASLQTYGYTF. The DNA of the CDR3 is TGTGCCAGTTTACAGACCTATGGCTACACCTTC.

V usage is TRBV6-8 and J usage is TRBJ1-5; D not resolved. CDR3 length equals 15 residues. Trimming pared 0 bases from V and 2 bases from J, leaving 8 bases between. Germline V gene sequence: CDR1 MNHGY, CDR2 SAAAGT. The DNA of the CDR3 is TGTGCCAGCAGTTACTCGTATGGTGGCAATCAGCCCCAGCATTTT. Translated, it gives CASSYSYGGNQPQHF.

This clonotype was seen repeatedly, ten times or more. CDR3 region: CASSLAGEFYNEQFF. CDR3 DNA sequence: TGTGCCAGCAGTTTAGCGGGAGAATTCTACAATGAGCAGTTCTTC. The chain is built from TRBV12-3 or TRBV12-4 and TRBJ2-1, with D possibly being TRBD2 (5 bases). The CDR3 is made up of 15 amino acids. The V and J ends lost 0 bases and 3 bases respectively, with 9 bases between them.

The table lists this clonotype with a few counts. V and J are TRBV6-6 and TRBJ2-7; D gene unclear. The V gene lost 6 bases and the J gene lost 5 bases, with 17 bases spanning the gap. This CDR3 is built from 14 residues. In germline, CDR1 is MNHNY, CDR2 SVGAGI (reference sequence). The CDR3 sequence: CASRSRDSPHEQYF. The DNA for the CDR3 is TGTGCCAGCAGGAGCCGAGACTCCCCCCACGAGCAGTACTTC.

CDR3 region: CASNYDSGANVLTF. The CDR3 nucleotides read TGTGCCAGTAACTACGACTCTGGGGCCAACGTCCTGACTTTC. This rearrangement joins TRBV19 to TRBJ2-6; D is uncertain. There are 14 residues in the CDR3. Germline V lookup: CDR1 LNHDA, CDR2 SQIVND (reference sequence). Trimming took off 7 bases at V and 0 bases at J, with 7 bases between the two ends. Full variable domain (outside the CDR3, taken from reference TRBV19 and TRBJ2-6): DGGITQSPKYLFRKEGQNVTLSCEQNLNHDAMYWYRQDPGQGLRLIYYSQIVNDFQKGDIAEGYSVSREKKESFPLTVTSAQKNPTAFYLCASNYDSGANVLTFGAGSRLTVL.

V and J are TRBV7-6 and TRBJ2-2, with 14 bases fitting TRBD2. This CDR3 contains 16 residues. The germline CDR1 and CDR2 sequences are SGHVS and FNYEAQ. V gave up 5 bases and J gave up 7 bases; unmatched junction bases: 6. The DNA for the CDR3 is TGTGCCAGCAGCCCCGGGACTAGCGGGAGCGGCGGGGAGCTGTTTTTT. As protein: CASSPGTSGSGGELFF.

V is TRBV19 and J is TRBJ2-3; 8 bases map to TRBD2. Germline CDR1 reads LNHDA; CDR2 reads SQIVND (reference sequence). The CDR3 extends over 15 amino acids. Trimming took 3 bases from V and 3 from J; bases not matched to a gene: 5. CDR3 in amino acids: CASSIAAGVTDTQYF. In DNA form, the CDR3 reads TGTGCCAGTAGTATTGCAGCGGGAGTAACAGATACGCAGTATTTT.

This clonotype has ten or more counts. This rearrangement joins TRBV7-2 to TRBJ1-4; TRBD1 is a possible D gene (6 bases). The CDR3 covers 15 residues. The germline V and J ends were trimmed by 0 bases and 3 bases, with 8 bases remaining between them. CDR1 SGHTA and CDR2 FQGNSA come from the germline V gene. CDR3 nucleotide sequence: TGTGCCAGCAGCTTAGCGTACAGGGCTAATGAAAAACTGTTTTTT. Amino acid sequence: CASSLAYRANEKLFF.

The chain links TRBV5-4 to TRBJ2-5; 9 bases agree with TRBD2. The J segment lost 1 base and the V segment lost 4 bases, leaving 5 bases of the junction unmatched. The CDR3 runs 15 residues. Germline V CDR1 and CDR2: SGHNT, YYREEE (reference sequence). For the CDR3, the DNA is TGTGCCAGCAGCCTCCTACTAGCGGGCCAAGAGACCCAGTACTTC. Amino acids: CASSLLLAGQETQYF.

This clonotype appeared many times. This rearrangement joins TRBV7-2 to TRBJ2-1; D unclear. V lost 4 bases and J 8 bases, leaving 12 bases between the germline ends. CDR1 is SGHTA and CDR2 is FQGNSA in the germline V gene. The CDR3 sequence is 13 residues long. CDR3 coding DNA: TGTGCCAGCAGCTCCTGGCTAGGCGATGAGCAGTTCTTC. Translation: CASSSWLGDEQFF. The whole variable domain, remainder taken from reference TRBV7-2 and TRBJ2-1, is GAGVSQSPSNKVTEKGKDVELRCDPISGHTALYWYRQSLGQGLEFLIYFQGNSAPDKSGLPSDRFSAERTGGSVSTLTIQRTQQEDSAVYLCASSSWLGDEQFFGPGTRLTVL.

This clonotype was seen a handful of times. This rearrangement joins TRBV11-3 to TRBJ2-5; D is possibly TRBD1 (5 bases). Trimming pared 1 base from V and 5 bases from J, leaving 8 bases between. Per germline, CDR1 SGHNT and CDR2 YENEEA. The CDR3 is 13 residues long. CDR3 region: CASSLAWGETQYF. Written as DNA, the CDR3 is TGTGCCAGCAGCTTAGCTTGGGGCGAGACCCAGTACTTC. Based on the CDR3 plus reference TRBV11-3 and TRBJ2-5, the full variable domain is EAGVVQSPRYKIIEKKQPVAFWCNPISGHNTLYWYLQNLGQGPELLIRYENEEAVDDSQLPKDRFSAERLKGVDSTLKIQPAELGDSAVYLCASSLAWGETQYFGPGTRLLVL.

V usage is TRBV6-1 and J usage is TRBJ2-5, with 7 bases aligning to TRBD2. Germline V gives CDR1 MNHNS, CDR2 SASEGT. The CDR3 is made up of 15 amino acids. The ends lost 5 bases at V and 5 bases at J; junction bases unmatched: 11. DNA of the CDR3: TGTGCCAGCAGTCCGCGGGCGGGAGTGAGGGAGACCCAGTACTTC. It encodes CASSPRAGVRETQYF.

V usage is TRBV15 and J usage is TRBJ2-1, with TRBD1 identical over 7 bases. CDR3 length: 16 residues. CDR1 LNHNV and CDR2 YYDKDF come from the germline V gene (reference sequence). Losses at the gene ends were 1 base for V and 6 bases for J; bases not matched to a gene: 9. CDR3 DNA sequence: TGTGCCACCAGCAGAGTGTCTGGGACAGCCTCCAATGAGCAGTTCTTC. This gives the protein CATSRVSGTASNEQFF.

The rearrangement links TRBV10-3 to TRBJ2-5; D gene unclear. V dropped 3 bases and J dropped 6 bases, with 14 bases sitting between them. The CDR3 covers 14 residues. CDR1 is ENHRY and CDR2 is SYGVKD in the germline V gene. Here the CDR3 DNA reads TGTGCCATCAGTGATTTGGCCTCCCCTCAGACCCAGTACTTC. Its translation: CAISDLASPQTQYF.

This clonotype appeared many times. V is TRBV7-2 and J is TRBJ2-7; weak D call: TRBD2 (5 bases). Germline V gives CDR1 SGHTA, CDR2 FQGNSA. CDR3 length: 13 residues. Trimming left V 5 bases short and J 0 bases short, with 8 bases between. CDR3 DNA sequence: TGTGCCAGCAGCCAGAGGGACTCCTACGAGCAGTACGTC. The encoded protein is CASSQRDSYEQYV.

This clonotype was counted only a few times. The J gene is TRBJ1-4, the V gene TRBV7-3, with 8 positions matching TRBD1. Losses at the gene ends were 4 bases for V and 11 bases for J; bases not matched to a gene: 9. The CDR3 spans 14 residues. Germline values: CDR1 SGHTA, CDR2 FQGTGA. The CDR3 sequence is CASSSEAGGAKLFF. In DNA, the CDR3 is TGTGCCAGCAGCTCTGAGGCAGGGGGCGCGAAACTGTTTTTT.

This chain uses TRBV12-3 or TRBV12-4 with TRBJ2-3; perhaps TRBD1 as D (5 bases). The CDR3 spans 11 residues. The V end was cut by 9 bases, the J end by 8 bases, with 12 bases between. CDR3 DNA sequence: TGTGCCAGTCTTAAAGGGGTTACGCAGTATTTT. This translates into CASLKGVTQYF.

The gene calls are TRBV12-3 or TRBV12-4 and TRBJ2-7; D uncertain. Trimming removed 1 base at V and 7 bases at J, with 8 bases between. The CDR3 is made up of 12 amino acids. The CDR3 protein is CASSLGQEEQYF. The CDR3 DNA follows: TGTGCCAGCAGTTTAGGTCAGGAGGAGCAGTACTTC.

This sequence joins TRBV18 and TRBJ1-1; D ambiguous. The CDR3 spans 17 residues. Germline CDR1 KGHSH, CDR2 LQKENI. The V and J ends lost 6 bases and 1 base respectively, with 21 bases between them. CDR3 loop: CASSAGPGGLKNTEAFF. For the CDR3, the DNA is TGTGCCAGCTCTGCAGGACCCGGAGGCCTCAAGAACACTGAAGCTTTCTTT.

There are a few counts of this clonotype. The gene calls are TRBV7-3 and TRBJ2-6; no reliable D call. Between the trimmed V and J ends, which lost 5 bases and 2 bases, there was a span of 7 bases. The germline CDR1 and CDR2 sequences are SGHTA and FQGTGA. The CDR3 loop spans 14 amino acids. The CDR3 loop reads CASSRVAGANVLTF. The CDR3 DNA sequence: TGTGCCAGCAGCAGGGTGGCTGGGGCCAACGTCCTGACTTTC.

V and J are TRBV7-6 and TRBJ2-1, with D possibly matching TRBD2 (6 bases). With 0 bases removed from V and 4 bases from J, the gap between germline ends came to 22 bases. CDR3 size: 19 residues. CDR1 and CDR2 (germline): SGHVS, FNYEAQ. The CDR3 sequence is CASSLAIPDSGENYNEQFF. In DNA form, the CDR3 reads TGTGCCAGCAGCTTAGCTATCCCCGATAGCGGAGAAAATTACAATGAGCAGTTCTTC.

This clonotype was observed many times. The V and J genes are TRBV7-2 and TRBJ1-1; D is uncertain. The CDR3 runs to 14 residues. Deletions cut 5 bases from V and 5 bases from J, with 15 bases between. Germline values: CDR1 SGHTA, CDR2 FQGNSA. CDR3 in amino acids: CASSRDRGWTEAFF. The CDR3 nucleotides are TGTGCCAGCAGCAGAGATCGGGGTTGGACTGAAGCTTTCTTT.

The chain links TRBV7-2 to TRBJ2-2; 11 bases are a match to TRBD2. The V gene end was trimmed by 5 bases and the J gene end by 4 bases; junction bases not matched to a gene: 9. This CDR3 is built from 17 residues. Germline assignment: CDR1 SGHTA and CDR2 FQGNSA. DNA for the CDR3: TGTGCCAGCAGCCCGGAGGGGGGACTAGCGGTCACCGGGGAGCTGTTTTTT. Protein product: CASSPEGGLAVTGELFF.

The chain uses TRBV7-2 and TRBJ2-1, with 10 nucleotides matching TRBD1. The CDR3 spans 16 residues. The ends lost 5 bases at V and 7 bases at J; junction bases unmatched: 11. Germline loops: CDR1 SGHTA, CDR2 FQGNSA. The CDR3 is CASSLFLTGGRNEQFF. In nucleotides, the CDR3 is TGTGCCAGCAGCCTCTTTTTGACAGGGGGCAGGAATGAGCAGTTCTTC.

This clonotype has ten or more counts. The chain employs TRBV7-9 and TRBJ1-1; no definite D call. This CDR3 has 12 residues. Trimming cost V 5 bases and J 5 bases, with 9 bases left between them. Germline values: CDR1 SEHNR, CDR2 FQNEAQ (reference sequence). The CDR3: CASSPGGTEAFF. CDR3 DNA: TGTGCCAGCAGCCCCGGAGGGACTGAAGCTTTCTTT.

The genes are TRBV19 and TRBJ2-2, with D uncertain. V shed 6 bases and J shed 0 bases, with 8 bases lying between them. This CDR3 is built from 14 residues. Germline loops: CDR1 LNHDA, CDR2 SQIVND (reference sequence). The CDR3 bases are TGTGCCAGTAGCCAAGCTACGAACACCGGGGAGCTGTTTTTT. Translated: CASSQATNTGELFF.

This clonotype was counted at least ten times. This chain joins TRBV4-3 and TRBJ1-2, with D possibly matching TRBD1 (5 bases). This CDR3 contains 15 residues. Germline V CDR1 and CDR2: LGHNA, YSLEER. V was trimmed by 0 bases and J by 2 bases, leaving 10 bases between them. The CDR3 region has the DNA TGCGCCAGCAGCCAAGAGGGGAGGGGCAACTATGGCTACACCTTC. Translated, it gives CASSQEGRGNYGYTF.

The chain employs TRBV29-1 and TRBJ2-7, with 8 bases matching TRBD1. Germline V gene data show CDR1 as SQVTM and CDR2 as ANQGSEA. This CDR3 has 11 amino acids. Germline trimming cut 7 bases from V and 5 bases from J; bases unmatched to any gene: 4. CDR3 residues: CSATTGDEQYF. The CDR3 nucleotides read TGCAGCGCTACGACAGGGGACGAGCAGTACTTC.